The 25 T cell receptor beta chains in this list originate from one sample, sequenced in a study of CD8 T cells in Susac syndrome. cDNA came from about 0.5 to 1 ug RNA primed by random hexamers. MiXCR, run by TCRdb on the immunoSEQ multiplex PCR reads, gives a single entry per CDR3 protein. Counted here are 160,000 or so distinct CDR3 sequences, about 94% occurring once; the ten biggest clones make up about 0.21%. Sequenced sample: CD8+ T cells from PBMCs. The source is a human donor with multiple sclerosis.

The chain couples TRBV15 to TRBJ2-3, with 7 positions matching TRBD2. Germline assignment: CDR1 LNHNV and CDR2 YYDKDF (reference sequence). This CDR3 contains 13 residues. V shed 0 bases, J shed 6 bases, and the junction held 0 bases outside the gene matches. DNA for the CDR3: TGTGCCACCAGCAGAGACGGGAGGGATACGCAGTATTTT. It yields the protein CATSRDGRDTQYF.

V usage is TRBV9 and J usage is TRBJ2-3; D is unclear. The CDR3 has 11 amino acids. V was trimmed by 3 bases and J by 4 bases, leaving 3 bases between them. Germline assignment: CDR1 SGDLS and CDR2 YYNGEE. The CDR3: CASSGPDTQYF. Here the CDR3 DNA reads TGTGCCAGCAGCGGCCCAGATACGCAGTATTTT.

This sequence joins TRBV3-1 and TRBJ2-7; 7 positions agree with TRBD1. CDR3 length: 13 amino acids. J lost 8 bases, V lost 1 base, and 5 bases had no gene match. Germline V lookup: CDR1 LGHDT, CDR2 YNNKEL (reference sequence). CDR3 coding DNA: TGTGCCAGCAGCCAAGGGACAGGTCCCCAGCAGTACTTC. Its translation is CASSQGTGPQQYF.

CDR3 residues: CASSQGQTAYEQYF. DNA for the CDR3: TGTGCCAGCAGCCAAGGGCAGACAGCCTACGAGCAGTACTTC. This chain links TRBV3-1 with TRBJ2-7, with D possibly TRBD1 on 5 matching bases. CDR3 length: 14 residues. Germline V gene lookup returns CDR1 LGHDT and CDR2 YNNKEL (reference sequence). V was trimmed by 1 base and J by 2 bases, leaving 9 bases between them.

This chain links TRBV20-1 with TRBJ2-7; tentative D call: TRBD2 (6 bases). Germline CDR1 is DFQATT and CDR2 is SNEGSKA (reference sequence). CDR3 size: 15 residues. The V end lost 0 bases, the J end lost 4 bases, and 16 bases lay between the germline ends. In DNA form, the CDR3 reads TGCAGTGCTAGAGAACAAGCGGGTGGTTCATACGAGCAGTACTTC. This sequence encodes CSAREQAGGSYEQYF.

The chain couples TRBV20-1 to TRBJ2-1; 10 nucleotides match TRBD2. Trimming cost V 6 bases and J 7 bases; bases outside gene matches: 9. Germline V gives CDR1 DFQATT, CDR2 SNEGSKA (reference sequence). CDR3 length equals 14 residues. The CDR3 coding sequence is TGCAGTGCATATCAGCGGGGGGGCCGGAATGAGCAGTTCTTC. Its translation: CSAYQRGGRNEQFF.

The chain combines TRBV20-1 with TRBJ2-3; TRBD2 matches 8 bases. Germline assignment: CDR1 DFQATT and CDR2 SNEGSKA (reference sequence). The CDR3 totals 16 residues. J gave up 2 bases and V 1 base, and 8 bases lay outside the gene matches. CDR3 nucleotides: TGCAGTGCTAGAGCCCCGGGACTAGGCGTCACAGATACGCAGTATTTT. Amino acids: CSARAPGLGVTDTQYF.

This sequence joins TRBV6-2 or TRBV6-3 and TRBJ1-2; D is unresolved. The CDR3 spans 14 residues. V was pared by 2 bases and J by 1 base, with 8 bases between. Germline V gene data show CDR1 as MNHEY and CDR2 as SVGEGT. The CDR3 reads CASSYPEGNYGYTF. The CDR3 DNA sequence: TGTGCCAGCAGTTACCCTGAGGGTAACTATGGCTACACCTTC.

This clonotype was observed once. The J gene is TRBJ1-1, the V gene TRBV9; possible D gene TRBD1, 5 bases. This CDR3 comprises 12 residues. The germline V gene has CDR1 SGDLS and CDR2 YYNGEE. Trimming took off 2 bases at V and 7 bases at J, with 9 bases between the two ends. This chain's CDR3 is CASSVEGREAFF. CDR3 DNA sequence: TGTGCCAGCAGCGTCGAGGGGCGTGAAGCTTTCTTT.

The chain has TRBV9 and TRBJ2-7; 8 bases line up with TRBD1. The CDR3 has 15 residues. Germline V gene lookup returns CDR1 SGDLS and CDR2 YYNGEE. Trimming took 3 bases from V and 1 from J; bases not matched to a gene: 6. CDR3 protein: CASSGDRGPSYEQYF. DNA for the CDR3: TGTGCCAGCAGCGGCGACAGGGGCCCATCCTACGAGCAGTACTTC.

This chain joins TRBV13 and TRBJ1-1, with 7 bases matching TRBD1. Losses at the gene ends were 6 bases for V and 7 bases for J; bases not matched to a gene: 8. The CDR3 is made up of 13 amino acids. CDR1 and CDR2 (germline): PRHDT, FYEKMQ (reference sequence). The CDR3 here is CASRAGGRGEAFF. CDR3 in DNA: TGTGCCAGCAGAGCAGGGGGACGGGGTGAAGCTTTCTTT.

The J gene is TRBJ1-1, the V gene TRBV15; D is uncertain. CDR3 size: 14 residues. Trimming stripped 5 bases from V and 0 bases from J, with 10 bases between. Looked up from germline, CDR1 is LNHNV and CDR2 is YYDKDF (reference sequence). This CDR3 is CATSPARLNTEAFF. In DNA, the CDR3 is TGTGCCACCAGCCCCGCCCGATTGAACACTGAAGCTTTCTTT.

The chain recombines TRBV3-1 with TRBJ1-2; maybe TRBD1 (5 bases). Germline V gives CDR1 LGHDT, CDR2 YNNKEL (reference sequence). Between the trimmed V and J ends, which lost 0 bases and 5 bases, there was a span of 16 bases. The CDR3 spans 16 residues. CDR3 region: CASSQEPSGRVYGYTF. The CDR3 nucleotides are TGTGCCAGCAGCCAAGAGCCCTCAGGGCGAGTTTATGGCTACACCTTC.

This CDR3 is CATSLDGAAYNEQFF. The CDR3 DNA is TGTGCCACCAGCCTGGACGGCGCCGCCTACAATGAGCAGTTCTTC. The chain has TRBV24-1 and TRBJ2-1; D gene unclear. Germline CDR1 is KGHDR and CDR2 is SFDVKD. CDR3 size: 15 residues. V lost 7 bases to trimming and J lost 2 bases, with 14 bases between them.

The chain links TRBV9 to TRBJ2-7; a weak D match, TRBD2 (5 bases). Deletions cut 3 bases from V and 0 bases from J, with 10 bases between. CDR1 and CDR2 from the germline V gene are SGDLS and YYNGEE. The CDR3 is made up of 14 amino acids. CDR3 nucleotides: TGTGCCAGCAGCGCTCGGGGTAACTCCTACGAGCAGTACTTC. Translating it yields CASSARGNSYEQYF.

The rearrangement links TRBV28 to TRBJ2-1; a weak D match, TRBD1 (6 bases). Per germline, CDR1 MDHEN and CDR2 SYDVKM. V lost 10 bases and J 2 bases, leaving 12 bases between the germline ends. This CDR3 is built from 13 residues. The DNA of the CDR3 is TGTGCCATCCGGACAGACCCCTACAATGAGCAGTTCTTC. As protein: CAIRTDPYNEQFF.

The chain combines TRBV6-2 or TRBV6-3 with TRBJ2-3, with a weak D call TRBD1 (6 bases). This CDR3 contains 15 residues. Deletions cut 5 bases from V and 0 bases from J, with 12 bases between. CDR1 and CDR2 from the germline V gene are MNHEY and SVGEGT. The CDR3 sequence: CASSARTASTDTQYF. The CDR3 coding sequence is TGTGCCAGCAGTGCACGGACAGCCAGCACAGATACGCAGTATTTT.

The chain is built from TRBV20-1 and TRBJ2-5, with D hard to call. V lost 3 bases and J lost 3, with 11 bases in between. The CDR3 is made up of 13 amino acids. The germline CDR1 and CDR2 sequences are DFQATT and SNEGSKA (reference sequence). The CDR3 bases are TGCAGTGCTAGGTCGCTTGGGGAAGAGACCCAGTACTTC. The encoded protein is CSARSLGEETQYF.

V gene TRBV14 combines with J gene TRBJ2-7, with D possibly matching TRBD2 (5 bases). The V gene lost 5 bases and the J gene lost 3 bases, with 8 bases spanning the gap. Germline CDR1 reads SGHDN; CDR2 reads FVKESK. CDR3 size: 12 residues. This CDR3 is CASSDGIYEQYF. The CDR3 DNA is TGTGCCAGCAGCGACGGGATCTACGAGCAGTACTTC. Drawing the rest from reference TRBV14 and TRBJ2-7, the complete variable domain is EAGVTQFPSHSVIEKGQTVTLRCDPISGHDNLYWYRRVMGKEIKFLLHFVKESKQDESGMPNNRFLAERTGGTYSTLKVQPAELEDSGVYFCASSDGIYEQYFGPGTRLTVT.

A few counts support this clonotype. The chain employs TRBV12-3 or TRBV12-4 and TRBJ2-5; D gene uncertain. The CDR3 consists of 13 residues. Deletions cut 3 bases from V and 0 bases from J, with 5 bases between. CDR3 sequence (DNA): TGTGCCAGCAGTTTTGCATACCAAGAGACCCAGTACTTC. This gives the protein CASSFAYQETQYF.

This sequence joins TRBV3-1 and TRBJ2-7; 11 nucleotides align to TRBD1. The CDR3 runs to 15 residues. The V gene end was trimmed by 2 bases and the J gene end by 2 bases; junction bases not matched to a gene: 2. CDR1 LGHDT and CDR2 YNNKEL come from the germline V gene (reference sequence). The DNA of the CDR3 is TGTGCCAGCAGCCAACCGGACAGGGGGCCCTACGAGCAGTACTTC. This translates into CASSQPDRGPYEQYF.

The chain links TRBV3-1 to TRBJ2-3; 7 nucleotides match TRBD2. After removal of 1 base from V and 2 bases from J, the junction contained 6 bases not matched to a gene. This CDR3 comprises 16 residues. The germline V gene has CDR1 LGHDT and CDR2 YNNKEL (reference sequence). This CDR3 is CASSQVKRGDTDTQYF. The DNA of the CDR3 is TGTGCCAGCAGCCAAGTAAAGCGGGGTGACACAGATACGCAGTATTTT.

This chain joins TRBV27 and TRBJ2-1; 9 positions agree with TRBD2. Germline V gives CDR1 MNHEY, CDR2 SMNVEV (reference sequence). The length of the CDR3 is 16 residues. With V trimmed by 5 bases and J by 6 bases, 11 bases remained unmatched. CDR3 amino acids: CASSLLLGRGGNEQFF. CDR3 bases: TGTGCCAGCAGTCTCCTGTTGGGGCGGGGGGGCAATGAGCAGTTCTTC.

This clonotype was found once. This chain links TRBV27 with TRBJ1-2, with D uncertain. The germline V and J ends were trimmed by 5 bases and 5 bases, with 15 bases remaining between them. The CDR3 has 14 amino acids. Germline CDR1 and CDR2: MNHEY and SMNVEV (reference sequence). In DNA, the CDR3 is TGTGCCAGCAGTGGAAACGGTTTAGGGTATGGCTACACCTTC. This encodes CASSGNGLGYGYTF.

The CDR3, as DNA: TGTGCCAGCAGTCCACTTGGGGGGGCCGCTCAAGAGACCCAGTACTTC. Protein sequence: CASSPLGGAAQETQYF. V is TRBV6-2 or TRBV6-3 and J is TRBJ2-5, with D perhaps TRBD2 (7 bases). V dropped 5 bases and J dropped 2 bases, with 18 bases sitting between them. The CDR3 covers 16 residues. Germline V gene data show CDR1 as MNHEY and CDR2 as SVGEGT.